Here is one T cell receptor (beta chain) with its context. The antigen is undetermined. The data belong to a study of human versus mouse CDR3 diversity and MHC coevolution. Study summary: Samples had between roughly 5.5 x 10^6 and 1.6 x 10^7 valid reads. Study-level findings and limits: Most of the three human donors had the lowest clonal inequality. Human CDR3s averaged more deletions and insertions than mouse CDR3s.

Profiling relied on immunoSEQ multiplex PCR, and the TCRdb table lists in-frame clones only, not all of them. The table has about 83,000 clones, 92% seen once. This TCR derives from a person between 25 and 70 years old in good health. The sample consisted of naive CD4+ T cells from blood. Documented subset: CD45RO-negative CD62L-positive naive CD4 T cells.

The CDR3 loop reads CASPGDFSSYEQYF. The CDR3 coding sequence is TGTGCCAGCCCTGGGGACTTTAGCTCCTACGAGCAGTACTTC. The chain recombines TRBV6-8 with TRBJ2-7; maybe TRBD2 (6 bases). Trimming cost V 8 bases and J 0 bases, with 14 bases left between them. Germline V gives CDR1 MNHGY, CDR2 SAAAGT. The CDR3 loop spans 14 amino acids.